This TCR beta chain appears in the sequencing data of a study of shared clonotypes between healthy human individuals. Study-level background: Sampling drew on donors who were a couple of women and a few men aged 18 to 49. Three plates each covered CD4 naive and memory; CD8 naive two, CD8 memory one. General study points: Non-shared clonotypes showed lower generation probabilities than clonotypes common to all four donors.

Trimming cost V 0 bases and J 2 bases, with 11 bases left between them. The CDR3 runs to 16 residues. The germline V gene has CDR1 MGHRA and CDR2 YSYEKL. TCRdb's copy holds only in-frame clones and misses some; the assay was immunoSEQ multiplex PCR. The sample includes roughly 2,000,000 clones, around 93% seen only once; the top ten take approximately 1.6%. Naive CD8 cells lacked CD45RO and underwent positive selection for CCR7, leaving out terminally differentiated effector memory CD45RA+ cells. Recent acute infections and vaccinations were absent in the healthy HIV-negative adult donors. Comment on this clone: The antigen is unknown.

This chain connects TRBV4-1 to TRBJ1-5; D unresolved. This sequence originates from a young man in good health. Some clones in this sample may be carry-over from other donors' samples. Sequenced material: naive CD8+ T cells from PBMCs. Here the CDR3 DNA reads TGCGCCAGCAGCCAAGATCCGGGGAAGGGCAATCAGCCCCAGCATTTT. Translation gives CASSQDPGKGNQPQHF.